This T cell receptor (beta chain) emerged from a study of blood T cell repertoires in COVID-19. Whole-study context: Researchers got acute and convalescent COVID-19 samples from the United States, Italy and Spain. T cells, B-cell-depleted T cells, or PBMCs provided the cDNA or gDNA that served as material.

Source study methods: For nucleated cells, counts were estimated from reference gene primer amplification. Here immunoSEQ multiplex PCR was the method, and the copy in TCRdb shows in-frame clones only, minus some. From that table come the V and J calls and clone size; the DNA was used to work out D and trimming. The sample yields hundreds of thousands of clones, roughly 85% seen once. Trimming stripped 4 bases from V and 9 bases from J, with 10 bases between. The CDR3 extends over 12 amino acids. Germline-derived CDR1 and CDR2 are MNHEY and SMNVEV (reference sequence). This TCR was sampled from a man aged 50-60 years with active or convalescent COVID-19. The sequenced material came from peripheral blood. This sequence joins TRBV27 and TRBJ1-5, with D unresolved. CDR3 protein: CASSSNRGPQHF. In DNA, the CDR3 is TGTGCCAGCAGTTCTAACCGTGGGCCCCAGCATTTT.